This T cell receptor beta chain is from a study of glioma-infiltrating T cells. This clonotype is labeled as medium-sized (0.01 to 0.1%). The target antigen is unknown. Whole-study findings and limits: Non-neoplastic patients had below-expected tissue-blood divergence, while all gliomas exceeded expectation.

The iRepertoire nested amplicon-rescue multiplex PCR amplified TCR alpha and beta CDR3s from RNA. One entry per CDR3 protein results from TCRdb running MiXCR on the multiplex PCR reads. This table has around 10,000 distinct CDR3 sequences, 50% to 65% appearing once. Per germline, CDR1 DFQATT and CDR2 SNEGSKA (reference sequence). The CDR3 is made up of 11 amino acids. V shed 5 bases and J shed 8 bases, with 12 bases lying between them. The sample consisted of glioma tissue, nonneoplastic brain tissue, or PBMCs (not recorded which). V usage is TRBV20-1 and J usage is TRBJ1-2; perhaps TRBD1 as D (5 bases). This clonotype was sampled from a human donor with low-grade glioma or glioblastoma, undergoing nonglioma brain surgery, or in good health (not recorded which). The CDR3: CSAYRSGGYTF. CDR3 sequence (DNA): TGCAGTGCTTACAGGTCTGGGGGCTACACCTTC.